The clone carrying this TCR beta chain showed up just a few times. The antigen remains unidentified. A second 7 to 11 cycle PCR used barcoded and J-beta primers. From the 5' RACE reads, TCRdb called clonotypes with MiXCR, one entry per CDR3 protein. The table has over a million distinct CDR3 sequences, approximately 42% seen once. The data originate from a study of blood T cells in healthy people across ages. Study observations and caveats: Naive CD4+ cell counts and diversity both ran higher in long-lived than in aged donors. Per-million-T-cell TCR beta diversity fell roughly linearly with age.

Trimming removed 0 bases from V and 5 bases from J, with 14 bases in between. This CDR3 is 16 amino acids long. In germline, CDR1 is LGHNA, CDR2 YSLEER. The receptor was isolated from a woman between 18 and 29 years old in good health. This chain uses TRBV4-3 with TRBJ2-1, with D possibly TRBD1 on 5 matching bases. The sample consisted of blood. The DNA of the CDR3 is TGCGCCAGCAGCCAAGACGGCGGATTGGGGCACAATGAGCAGTTCTTC. Protein sequence: CASSQDGGLGHNEQFF.